These 2 T cell receptor beta chains were sequenced from one sample in a study of shared T cell receptors in the human thymus. Sequencing was performed with immunoSEQ multiplex PCR; in TCRdb, only in-frame clones are kept and a portion is missing. Here the sample spans just under 550,000 clones, around 78% being singletons. The same data also contributed to another study, on human thymus T cells.

Sequencing was done on a sample of thymocytes. Source of these receptors: a boy under three years old with a congenital heart defect.

The chain combines TRBV29-1 with TRBJ2-1; 8 bases agree with TRBD2. The CDR3 length is 14 residues. Germline lookup yields CDR1 SQVTM and CDR2 ANQGSEA. Trimming cost V 7 bases and J 0 bases; bases outside gene matches: 5. CDR3 residues: CSGTGTSSYNEQFF. The DNA for the CDR3 is TGCAGCGGGACCGGGACTAGCTCCTACAATGAGCAGTTCTTC.

V gene TRBV11-3 combines with J gene TRBJ2-1; perhaps TRBD1 as D (6 bases). The germline V gene encodes CDR1 SGHNT and CDR2 YENEEA. Trimming removed 5 bases at V and 2 bases at J, with 13 bases between. This CDR3 has 15 residues. CDR3 nucleotides: TGTGCCAGCAGCCGGGGACATTCGCCCTACAATGAGCAGTTCTTC. It codes for CASSRGHSPYNEQFF. Full variable domain (remainder filled in from reference TRBV11-3 and TRBJ2-1): EAGVVQSPRYKIIEKKQPVAFWCNPISGHNTLYWYLQNLGQGPELLIRYENEEAVDDSQLPKDRFSAERLKGVDSTLKIQPAELGDSAVYLCASSRGHSPYNEQFFGPGTRLTVL.